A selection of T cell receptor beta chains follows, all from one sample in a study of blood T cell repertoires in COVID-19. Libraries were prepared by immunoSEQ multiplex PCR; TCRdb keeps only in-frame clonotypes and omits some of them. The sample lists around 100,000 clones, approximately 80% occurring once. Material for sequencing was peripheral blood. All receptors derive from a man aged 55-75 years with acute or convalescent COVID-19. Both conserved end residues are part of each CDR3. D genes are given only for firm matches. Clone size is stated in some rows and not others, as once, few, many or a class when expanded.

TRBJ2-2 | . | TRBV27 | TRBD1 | CASSLFGGQGSNTGELFF | TGTGCCAGCAGTTTATTCGGGGGACAGGGGTCGAACACCGGGGAGCTGTTTTTT
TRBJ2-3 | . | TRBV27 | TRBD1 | CASSYMYRGQDTQYF | TGTGCCAGCAGCTACATGTACAGGGGTCAAGATACGCAGTATTTT
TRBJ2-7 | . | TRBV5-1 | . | CASSLDTTYEQYF | TGCGCCAGCAGCTTGGACACCACCTACGAGCAGTACTTC
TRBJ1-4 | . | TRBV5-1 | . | CASTPVGEGKLFF | TGCGCCAGCACCCCGGTCGGGGAAGGGAAACTGTTTTTT
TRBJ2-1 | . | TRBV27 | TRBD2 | CASSLGLAGAQFF | TGTGCCAGCAGTTTAGGGCTAGCGGGGGCCCAGTTCTTC
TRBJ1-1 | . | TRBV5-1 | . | CASSLDPGKLTEAFF | TGCGCCAGCAGCTTGGATCCAGGGAAGTTAACTGAAGCTTTCTTT
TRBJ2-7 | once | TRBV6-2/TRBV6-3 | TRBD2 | CASSYAGRAYEQYF | TGTGCCAGCAGTTACGCCGGGAGGGCCTACGAGCAGTACTTC
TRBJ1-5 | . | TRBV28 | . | CASRETGRPNQPQHF | TGTGCCAGCAGGGAAACGGGGAGACCCAATCAGCCCCAGCATTTT
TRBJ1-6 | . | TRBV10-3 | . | CAIKSQGGYSPLHF | TGTGCCATCAAGTCCCAGGGAGGTTATTCACCCCTCCACTTT
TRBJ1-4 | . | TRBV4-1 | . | CASSQPGATNEKLFF | TGCGCCAGCAGCCAACCGGGAGCAACTAATGAAAAACTGTTTTTT
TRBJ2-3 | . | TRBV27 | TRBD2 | CASSSASGSTDTQYF | TGTGCCAGCAGTTCAGCTAGCGGCAGCACAGATACGCAGTATTTT
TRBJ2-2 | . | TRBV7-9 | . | CASSFESGELFF | TGTGCCAGCAGCTTCGAGTCCGGGGAGCTGTTTTTT
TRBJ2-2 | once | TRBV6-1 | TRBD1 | CASSEWGQGVAGELFF | TGTGCCAGCAGTGAGTGGGGACAGGGGGTAGCCGGGGAGCTGTTTTTT
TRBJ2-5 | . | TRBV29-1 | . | CSDLQGAGTQYF | TGCAGCGACCTACAGGGTGCAGGGACCCAGTACTTC
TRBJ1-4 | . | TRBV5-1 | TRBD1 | CASSRTGGDEKLFF | TGCGCCAGCAGCAGGACAGGGGGCGATGAAAAACTGTTTTTT
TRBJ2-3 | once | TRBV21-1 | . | CASSKHRTGSTDTQYF | TGTGCCAGCAGCAAACACAGGACGGGTAGCACAGATACGCAGTATTTT
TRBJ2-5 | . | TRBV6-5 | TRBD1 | CASSPGQRVTQYF | TGTGCCAGCAGCCCGGGACAGCGAGTGACCCAGTACTTC
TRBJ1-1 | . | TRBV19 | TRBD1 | CASSIRWTGEAFF | TGTGCCAGTAGTATACGGTGGACAGGGGAAGCTTTCTTT
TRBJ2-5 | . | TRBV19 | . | CASSNRDQGMKETQYF | TGTGCCAGTAGTAACCGGGACCAGGGGATGAAAGAGACCCAGTACTTC
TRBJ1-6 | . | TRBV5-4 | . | CASKRGGNPRSPLHF | TGTGCCAGCAAGAGGGGGGGAAACCCTCGATCACCCCTCCACTTT
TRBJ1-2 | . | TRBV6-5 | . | CASTGRGNYGYTF | TGTGCCAGCACAGGGCGGGGTAACTATGGCTACACCTTC
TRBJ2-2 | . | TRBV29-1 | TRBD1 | CSAERDSSTGELFF | TGCAGCGCTGAGAGGGACAGTTCAACCGGGGAGCTGTTTTTT
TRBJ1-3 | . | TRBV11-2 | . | CASSLGWSSGNTIYF | TGTGCCAGCAGCTTAGGGTGGAGCTCTGGAAACACCATATATTTT
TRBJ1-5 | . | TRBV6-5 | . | CASRLPGSYQPQHF | TGTGCCAGCAGACTCCCGGGGTCCTATCAGCCCCAGCATTTT
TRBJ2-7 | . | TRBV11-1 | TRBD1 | CASSRPGQGTYEQYF | TGTGCCAGCAGTCGACCGGGACAGGGAACCTACGAGCAGTACTTC
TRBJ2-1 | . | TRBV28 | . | CASSPSWRLDEQFF | TGTGCCAGCAGCCCCAGCTGGCGACTCGATGAGCAGTTCTTC
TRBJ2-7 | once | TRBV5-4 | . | CASSPTRSYEQYF | TGTGCCAGCAGCCCGACTCGATCCTACGAGCAGTACTTC
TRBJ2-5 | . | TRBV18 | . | CASSPAGWETQYF | TGTGCCAGCTCACCGGCAGGGTGGGAGACCCAGTACTTC
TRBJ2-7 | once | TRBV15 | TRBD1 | CATSVTGNEQYF | TGTGCCACCAGTGTGACAGGGAACGAGCAGTACTTC
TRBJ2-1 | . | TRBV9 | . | CASGRPSSYNEQFF | TGTGCCAGCGGGCGACCCAGCTCCTACAATGAGCAGTTCTTC
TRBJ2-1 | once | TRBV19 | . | CASRGKSSSYNEQFF | TGTGCCAGTAGGGGCAAGTCCTCCTCGTACAATGAGCAGTTCTTC
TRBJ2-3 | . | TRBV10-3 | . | CAISPDGMDTQYF | TGTGCCATCAGTCCCGACGGGATGGATACGCAGTATTTT
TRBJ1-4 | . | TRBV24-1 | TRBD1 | CATSDRARTGGHEKLFF | TGTGCCACCAGTGATAGGGCTCGGACAGGGGGCCACGAAAAACTGTTTTTT
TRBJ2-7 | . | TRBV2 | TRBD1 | CASSGTGGEQYF | TGTGCCAGCAGTGGGACAGGGGGCGAGCAGTACTTC
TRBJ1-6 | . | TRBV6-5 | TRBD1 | CASSRQGDNSPLHF | TGTGCCAGCAGTCGACAGGGGGACAATTCACCCCTCCACTTT
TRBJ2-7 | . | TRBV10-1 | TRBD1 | CASSAPGQSYEQYF | TGCGCCAGCAGTGCCCCGGGACAGTCCTACGAGCAGTACTTC
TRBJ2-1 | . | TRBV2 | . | CASSKEGRNEQFF | TGTGCCAGCAGTAAGGAGGGGCGGAATGAGCAGTTCTTC
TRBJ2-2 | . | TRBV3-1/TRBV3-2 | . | CASSQPGLLPNTGELFF | TGTGCCAGCAGCCAACCTGGACTGCTACCGAACACCGGGGAGCTGTTTTTT
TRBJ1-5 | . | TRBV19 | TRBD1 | CASSPRGDSNQPQHF | TGTGCCAGTAGTCCCAGGGGGGATAGCAATCAGCCCCAGCATTTT
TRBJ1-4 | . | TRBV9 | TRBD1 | CASSSWDREGTNEKLFF | TGTGCCAGCAGCTCCTGGGACAGGGAAGGAACTAATGAAAAACTGTTTTTT
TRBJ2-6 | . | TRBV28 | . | CASSSPQSSGANVLTF | TGTGCCAGCAGTTCACCTCAGTCCTCTGGGGCCAACGTCCTGACTTTC
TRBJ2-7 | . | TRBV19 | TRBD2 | CASSMTFHRLAGGLSYEQYF | TGTGCCAGTAGTATGACTTTTCATCGACTAGCGGGAGGGCTTTCCTACGAGCAGTACTTC
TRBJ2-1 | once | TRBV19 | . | CASSPPDWRGNEQFF | TGTGCCAGTAGTCCTCCGGACTGGCGGGGCAATGAGCAGTTCTTC
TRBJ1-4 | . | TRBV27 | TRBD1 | CASSSPGTGDEKLFF | TGTGCCAGCAGCTCTCCCGGGACAGGGGATGAAAAACTGTTTTTT
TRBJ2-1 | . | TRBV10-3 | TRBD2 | CAISEGGSGAYNEQFF | TGTGCCATCAGTGAGGGCGGGAGCGGGGCCTACAATGAGCAGTTCTTC
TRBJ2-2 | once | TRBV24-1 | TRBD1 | CATSVTGTGDTGELFF | TGTGCCACCAGTGTAACTGGAACAGGGGACACCGGGGAGCTGTTTTTT
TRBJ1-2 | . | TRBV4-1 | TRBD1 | CASSPPSPGTVGYGYTF | TGCGCCAGCAGCCCCCCCTCCCCCGGGACAGTAGGATATGGCTACACCTTC
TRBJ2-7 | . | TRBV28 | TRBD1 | CASSLTGQGHEQYF | TGTGCCAGCAGTTTAACCGGACAGGGCCACGAGCAGTACTTC